A single sample is the source of the 20 T cell receptor beta chains below, sequenced in a study of T cell responses to AZD1222 COVID-19 vaccine. Method: immunoSEQ multiplex PCR; TCRdb's copy keeps in-frame clones and lacks some. Counted here are roughly 150,000 clones, around nine tenths occurring once; the ten biggest clones make up approximately 3.5%. The sample was peripheral blood, taken on day 0 of AZD1222 vaccination. The receptors were sampled from an adult in good health.

The gene calls are TRBV11-3 and TRBJ2-2; 8 bases map to TRBD2. Trimming removed 2 bases from V and 6 bases from J; junction bases left unmatched: 2. In germline, CDR1 is SGHNT, CDR2 YENEEA. The CDR3 runs to 14 residues. CDR3 region: CASSLLAGPGELFF. Written as DNA, the CDR3 is TGTGCCAGCAGCTTACTAGCGGGCCCCGGGGAGCTGTTTTTT.

This clone was counted a single time. The V call is TRBV6-2 or TRBV6-3, the J call TRBJ2-1; 8 nucleotides line up with TRBD2. The CDR3 covers 14 residues. J was trimmed by 4 bases and V by 6 bases; bases with no gene match: 5. Germline CDR1 reads MNHEY; CDR2 reads SVGEGT. The CDR3 loop reads CASSPSGLYNEQFF. In DNA form, the CDR3 reads TGTGCCAGCAGCCCTAGCGGGCTGTACAATGAGCAGTTCTTC.

The chain couples TRBV7-9 to TRBJ2-7, with D hard to call. Looked up from germline, CDR1 is SEHNR and CDR2 is FQNEAQ (reference sequence). Trimming took 7 bases from V and 0 from J, leaving 10 bases between them. The CDR3 is 13 residues long. The CDR3 DNA reads as TGTGCCAGCACCCCGGCAAGCTCCTACGAGCAGTACTTC. This translates into CASTPASSYEQYF.

The V gene is TRBV6-1, the J gene TRBJ1-5; maybe TRBD1 (5 bases). Trimming left V 3 bases short and J 5 bases short, with 8 bases between. Germline CDR1 is MNHNS and CDR2 is SASEGT. The CDR3 is 13 amino acids. The CDR3 protein is CASSDRADQPQHF. The CDR3 DNA reads TGTGCCAGCAGTGACAGGGCCGATCAGCCCCAGCATTTT.

CDR3 sequence (DNA): TGCGCCAGCAGCCAAGATTGGGGGGGAAGTGAAAAACTGTTTTTT. It specifies CASSQDWGGSEKLFF. The rearrangement uses TRBV4-3 and TRBJ1-4, with D perhaps matching TRBD1 (5 bases). Trimming removed 0 bases from V and 7 bases from J, with 12 bases in between. This CDR3 is 15 amino acids long. Per the germline V gene, CDR1 is LGHNA and CDR2 is YSLEER.

The V call is TRBV9, the J call TRBJ1-1; maybe TRBD1 (6 bases). V was cut by 3 bases and J by 0 bases, with 12 bases left in between. The germline CDR1 and CDR2 sequences are SGDLS and YYNGEE. The CDR3 length is 15 residues. Here the CDR3 DNA reads TGTGCCAGCAGCGCCCAGGGACACATGAACACTGAAGCTTTCTTT. Its protein is CASSAQGHMNTEAFF. Together with reference TRBV9 and TRBJ1-1, the CDR3 gives the full variable domain: DSGVTQTPKHLITATGQRVTLRCSPRSGDLSVYWYQQSLDQGLQFLIQYYNGEERAKGNILERFSAQQFPDLHSELNLSSLELGDSALYFCASSAQGHMNTEAFFGQGTRLTVV.

This clone has a single count. The genes are TRBV7-8 and TRBJ1-3, with D tentatively TRBD1 (6 bases). The CDR3 covers 15 residues. With 5 bases removed from V and 0 bases from J, the gap between germline ends came to 11 bases. Germline CDR1 is SGHVS and CDR2 is FQNEAQ. CDR3 nucleotide sequence: TGTGCCAGCAGCCCCGCAGGGGTCTCTGGAAACACCATATATTTT. Translation: CASSPAGVSGNTIYF.

This chain uses TRBV6-5 with TRBJ1-2; D uncertain. The CDR3 is 14 residues long. Germline lookup yields CDR1 MNHEY and CDR2 SVGAGI. V gave up 8 bases and J gave up 0 bases, with 13 bases separating them. The CDR3 coding sequence is TGTGCCAGCTTTGATTCGGGAGCTAACTATGGCTACACCTTC. As protein: CASFDSGANYGYTF.

This clone was seen only a few times. The chain has TRBV15 and TRBJ1-6; D unclear. The germline CDR1 and CDR2 sequences are LNHNV and YYDKDF (reference sequence). V lost 0 bases, J lost 0 bases, and 3 bases lay in between. The CDR3 has 15 amino acids. Here the CDR3 DNA reads TGTGCCACCAGCAGAGACGGCTCCTATAATTCACCCCTCCACTTT. It codes for CATSRDGSYNSPLHF.

In this sample, this clone turned up a few times. The V gene is TRBV7-8, the J gene TRBJ2-5; the match to TRBD1 covers 10 bases. Germline lookup yields CDR1 SGHVS and CDR2 FQNEAQ. This CDR3 has 16 residues. Trimming cost V 1 base and J 5 bases; bases outside gene matches: 7. CDR3 DNA: TGTGCCAGCAGCTTAGTCGGGACAGGGGTGGGGGAGACCCAGTACTTC. Translation: CASSLVGTGVGETQYF. The entire variable domain, with the rest obtained from reference TRBV7-8 and TRBJ2-5, is as follows: GAGVSQSPRYKVAKRGQDVALRCDPISGHVSLFWYQQALGQGPEFLTYFQNEAQLDKSGLPSDRFFAERPEGSVSTLKIQRTQQEDSAVYLCASSLVGTGVGETQYFGPGTRLLVL.

The CDR3 loop reads CASSLLGTGYTF. Written as DNA, the CDR3 is TGTGCCAGCAGTTTGTTGGGAACTGGCTACACCTTC. This rearrangement joins TRBV6-5 to TRBJ1-2; no reliable D call. Germline V gene sequence: CDR1 MNHEY, CDR2 SVGAGI. This CDR3 contains 12 residues. V was cut by 4 bases and J by 7 bases, with 10 bases left in between.

The rearrangement uses TRBV4-2 and TRBJ2-2, with TRBD2 identical over 9 bases. The junction had 6 bases not matched to a gene; V was cut back by 0 bases and J by 1 base. Germline CDR1 is LGHNA and CDR2 is YNFKEQ. The CDR3 is made up of 18 amino acids. CDR3 region: CASSQEPLAGRNTGELFF. Here the CDR3 DNA reads TGTGCCAGCAGCCAAGAACCTCTAGCGGGGAGGAACACCGGGGAGCTGTTTTTT.

The CDR3 spells CAWKSDGQNSPLHF. The CDR3 DNA sequence: TGTGCCTGGAAATCGGACGGACAGAATTCACCCCTCCACTTT. V usage is TRBV30 and J usage is TRBJ1-6; D is perhaps TRBD1 (6 bases). Germline V CDR1 and CDR2: GTSNPN, SVGIG (reference sequence). V was pared by 4 bases and J by 7 bases, with 14 bases between. The CDR3 runs 14 residues.

There are a few counts of this clone. The V call is TRBV9, the J call TRBJ2-1, with D uncertain. V was trimmed by 2 bases and J by 0 bases, leaving 9 bases between them. The CDR3 extends over 15 amino acids. Germline CDR1 and CDR2: SGDLS and YYNGEE. This chain's CDR3 is CASSVLWSSYNEQFF. The CDR3 nucleotides read TGTGCCAGCAGCGTCTTATGGAGCTCCTACAATGAGCAGTTCTTC.

The rearrangement links TRBV20-1 to TRBJ2-1; no clear D gene. The CDR3 is 10 amino acids. With 2 bases removed from V and 11 bases from J, the gap between germline ends came to 7 bases. CDR1 is DFQATT, CDR2 SNEGSKA, per germline (reference sequence). The DNA of the CDR3 is TGCAGTGCTAGATCGGACCAGCAGTTCTTC. Amino acid sequence: CSARSDQQFF.

CDR3 protein: CASSPRRRGTEAFF. The CDR3 DNA is TGTGCCAGCAGCCCTAGAAGAAGGGGTACTGAAGCTTTCTTT. The chain carries TRBV28 and TRBJ1-1; possible D gene TRBD1, 5 bases. The V gene lost 6 bases and the J gene lost 5 bases, with 16 bases spanning the gap. This CDR3 is 14 amino acids long. Germline V gives CDR1 MDHEN, CDR2 SYDVKM.

The rearrangement uses TRBV4-3 and TRBJ2-5, with 9 bases fitting TRBD2. Losses at the gene ends were 0 bases for V and 5 bases for J; bases not matched to a gene: 7. Germline assignment: CDR1 LGHNA and CDR2 YSLEER. The CDR3 contains 16 residues. CDR3 coding DNA: TGCGCCAGCAGCCAAGATTTCGCAGCGGGAGGTGAGACCCAGTACTTC. As protein: CASSQDFAAGGETQYF.

CDR3 sequence: CGPGQGRTDTQYF. The CDR3 DNA is TGTGGTCCGGGACAGGGGAGGACAGATACGCAGTATTTT. The chain links TRBV12-5 to TRBJ2-3, with TRBD1 matching over 10 bases. CDR1 is LGHNT, CDR2 FRNRAP, per germline. The CDR3 length is 13 residues. Combining the CDR3 with reference TRBV12-5 and TRBJ2-3 gives the whole variable domain DARVTQTPRHKVTEMGQEVTMRCQPILGHNTVFWYRQTMMQGLELLAYFRNRAPLDDSGMPKDRFSAEMPDATLATLKIQPSEPRDSAVYFCGPGQGRTDTQYFGPGTRLTVL.

The chain has TRBV5-4 and TRBJ2-2; 8 bases match TRBD2. The germline CDR1 and CDR2 sequences are SGHNT and YYREEE (reference sequence). The CDR3 sequence is 15 residues long. The V segment lost 4 bases and the J segment 4 bases; nucleotides outside the gene matches: 6. The chain's CDR3 is CASSVSGSRTGELFF. The CDR3 bases are TGTGCCAGCAGCGTGAGCGGGAGTCGCACCGGGGAGCTGTTTTTT.

The chain combines TRBV5-4 with TRBJ2-7; 10 bases map to TRBD2. This CDR3 comprises 13 residues. CDR1 is SGHNT, CDR2 YYREEE, per germline (reference sequence). J lost 4 bases, V lost 4 bases, and 2 bases had no gene match. Written as DNA, the CDR3 is TGTGCCAGCAGCCCGGGACTAGCGTACGAGCAGTACTTC. It encodes CASSPGLAYEQYF.